The 14 T cell receptor beta chains given below trace back to one sample, sequenced in a study of follicular helper T cells after annual influenza vaccination. Time point: 2014-2015 season, pre-vaccination. The protocol was immunoSEQ multiplex PCR, while the TCRdb copy is restricted to in-frame clones and leaves out a portion. This table holds about 27,000 clones, approximately 81% found once. The sequencing used CXCR5+ CD38- circulating T follicular helper cells from blood, collected on the day of influenza vaccination. The subset was: circulating Tfh, non-naive CD4+CXCR5+PD-1+ (ICOS+CD38+ or ICOS-CD38-). These receptors were obtained from an adult who received the influenza vaccine.

In this sample, this clone turned up a few times. This chain connects TRBV6-1 to TRBJ2-7; a possible D gene is TRBD2 (5 bases). Trimming shortened V by 8 bases and J by 3 bases, and 17 bases separated the two germline ends. The CDR3 totals 14 residues. The germline V gene encodes CDR1 MNHNS and CDR2 SASEGT. This chain's CDR3 is CASRLAGRHYEQYF. The CDR3 nucleotides are TGTGCCAGCCGCCTGGCGGGTCGGCACTACGAGCAGTACTTC.

The chain carries TRBV7-9 and TRBJ1-2; 8 bases map to TRBD1. CDR1 and CDR2 from the germline V gene are SEHNR and FQNEAQ (reference sequence). The CDR3 totals 14 residues. V lost 4 bases to trimming and J lost 4 bases; unmatched junction nucleotides: 5. The DNA for the CDR3 is TGTGCCAGCAGCTCTCGACAGGGGCGCTATGGCTACACCTTC. Residues: CASSSRQGRYGYTF.

The chain employs TRBV4-1 and TRBJ2-7, with 7 bases aligning to TRBD2. This CDR3 has 14 residues. CDR1 is MGHRA, CDR2 YSYEKL, per germline. Trimming at V came to 0 bases and at J to 6 bases, leaving 5 bases not matched to a gene. In DNA, the CDR3 is TGCGCCAGCAGCCAAGAAGGGAGGGGAGGCGAGCAGTACTTC. Translated, it gives CASSQEGRGGEQYF.

This clone turned up a few times. The genes are TRBV7-9 and TRBJ1-4; 8 bases fit TRBD1. CDR1 and CDR2 from the germline V gene are SEHNR and FQNEAQ (reference sequence). The CDR3 is made up of 15 amino acids. J lost 8 bases, V lost 3 bases, and 8 bases had no gene match. The chain's CDR3 is CASSFYGGQVEKLFF. CDR3 bases: TGTGCCAGCAGCTTTTACGGGGGACAGGTCGAAAAACTGTTTTTT.

V and J are TRBV5-1 and TRBJ1-1, with D unclear. Germline assignment: CDR1 SGHRS and CDR2 YFSETQ. Trimming stripped 4 bases from V and 2 bases from J, with 9 bases between. The CDR3 is 13 residues long. CDR3: CASSPTGNTEAFF. CDR3 in DNA: TGCGCCAGCAGCCCTACCGGTAACACTGAAGCTTTCTTT.

The rearrangement joins TRBV19 to TRBJ2-7; TRBD1 agrees at 11 bases. Germline loops: CDR1 LNHDA, CDR2 SQIVND (reference sequence). The trim removed 3 bases at V and 4 bases at J, leaving 2 bases unmatched. The CDR3 is 14 residues long. CDR3 coding DNA: TGTGCCAGTAGTATCGGGACAGGGGGTTACGAGCAGTACTTC. Its translation: CASSIGTGGYEQYF.

The sample holds one count of this clone. The chain's CDR3 is CASSADRASYEQYF. The DNA of the CDR3 is TGTGCCAGCAGCGCGGACAGGGCCTCCTACGAGCAGTACTTC. The genes are TRBV9 and TRBJ2-7; 8 bases are a match to TRBD1. This CDR3 spans 14 amino acids. The V gene end was trimmed by 3 bases and the J gene end by 0 bases; junction bases not matched to a gene: 2. Germline values: CDR1 SGDLS, CDR2 YYNGEE.

The J gene is TRBJ1-3, the V gene TRBV9; D is perhaps TRBD1 (5 bases). Germline CDR1 SGDLS, CDR2 YYNGEE. The V and J ends lost 4 bases and 0 bases respectively, with 14 bases between them. The CDR3 consists of 16 residues. The chain's CDR3 is CASSTRRDDSGNTIYF. CDR3 bases: TGTGCCAGCAGCACCCGGAGGGACGACTCTGGAAACACCATATATTTT.

V usage is TRBV7-9 and J usage is TRBJ2-7; weak D call: TRBD2 (6 bases). Trimming took off 6 bases at V and 0 bases at J, with 18 bases between the two ends. This CDR3 has 16 residues. CDR1 and CDR2 from the germline V gene are SEHNR and FQNEAQ (reference sequence). The CDR3 sequence is CASSRTEGSFSYEQYF. In nucleotides, the CDR3 is TGTGCCAGCAGTAGGACGGAGGGGAGTTTCTCCTACGAGCAGTACTTC.

The CDR3 DNA is TGTGCCAGCAGCTATAGGGCAGGGGGAAATGAAAAACTGTTTTTT. Translating it yields CASSYRAGGNEKLFF. The V gene is TRBV5-6, the J gene TRBJ1-4, with TRBD1 matching over 7 bases. Germline-derived CDR1 and CDR2 are SGHDT and YYEEEE. The CDR3 has 15 amino acids. The V segment lost 3 bases and the J segment 5 bases; nucleotides outside the gene matches: 7. The full variable domain, in which reference TRBV5-6 and TRBJ1-4 provide the parts outside the CDR3, is DAGVTQSPTHLIKTRGQQVTLRCSPKSGHDTVSWYQQALGQGPQFIFQYYEEEERQRGNFPDRFSGHQFPNYSSELNVNALLLGDSALYLCASSYRAGGNEKLFFGSGTQLSVL.

The chain recombines TRBV7-2 with TRBJ2-7; maybe TRBD2 (6 bases). With 8 bases removed from V and 0 bases from J, the gap between germline ends came to 11 bases. Germline CDR1 is SGHTA and CDR2 is FQGNSA. The CDR3 is made up of 13 amino acids. CDR3: CASGGKNSYEQYF. The CDR3 region has the DNA TGTGCCAGCGGGGGGAAGAACTCCTACGAGCAGTACTTC.

This clone appeared a few times. V usage is TRBV5-1 and J usage is TRBJ2-7, with D maybe TRBD2 (5 bases). The CDR3 consists of 11 residues. Trimming shortened V by 4 bases and J by 6 bases, and 8 bases separated the two germline ends. Germline V lookup: CDR1 SGHRS, CDR2 YFSETQ. The CDR3 DNA follows: TGCGCCAGCAGCAGCGGCGGCGAGCAGTACTTC. Translation gives CASSSGGEQYF.

This clone came up a few times. The chain carries TRBV19 and TRBJ1-5; D possibly corresponds to TRBD1 (6 bases). CDR3 length equals 14 residues. Trimming stripped 8 bases from V and 2 bases from J, with 13 bases between. Germline V gives CDR1 LNHDA, CDR2 SQIVND (reference sequence). The CDR3: CASWGRQGNQPQHF. For the CDR3, the DNA is TGTGCCAGTTGGGGGCGACAGGGCAATCAGCCCCAGCATTTT.

The CDR3: CASSEGQTYTQYF. CDR3 in DNA: TGTGCCAGCAGTGAAGGACAGACCTATACGCAGTATTTT. This chain links TRBV6-1 with TRBJ2-3; a possible D gene is TRBD1 (5 bases). V was pared by 1 base and J by 7 bases, with 9 bases between. This CDR3 comprises 13 residues. Germline V CDR1 and CDR2: MNHNS, SASEGT.